Following are 21 T cell receptor beta chains from one sample sequenced in a study of metastatic and nonmetastatic thyroid tumors (dated by TCRdb to about 2020). Library preparation used PCR. Instrument used: Illumina HiSeq 4000. TCRdb applied fastp at Q25 and MiXCR to the public reads, then kept only in-frame beta chains. This sample comprises 15,000 or so clones, around a third of them detected only once. Roughly 13% of the sample is held by the ten biggest clonotypes. Before undergoing thyroid surgery, none of the patients had been given any kind of treatment. Sample: tumor tissue. These receptors were obtained from a male donor with papillary thyroid cancer or a benign thyroid nodule (not recorded which). Some clones in this sample may be carry-over from other donors' samples.

Judged by abundance, this clone is medium-sized (0.01 to 0.1%). This rearrangement joins TRBV4-1 to TRBJ1-4; 8 nucleotides align to TRBD1. CDR3 length: 14 residues. Germline V gene sequence: CDR1 MGHRA, CDR2 YSYEKL. V dropped 5 bases and J dropped 7; count of bases not matched to a gene: 6. The CDR3: CASSKKQGGEKLFF. In DNA, the CDR3 is TGCGCCAGCAGCAAGAAACAGGGGGGTGAAAAACTGTTTTTT.

A few counts support this clone. Compared with germline, one end of the junction differs, possibly owing to a read error. The chain recombines TRBV6-2 or TRBV6-3 with TRBJ2-6; TRBD2 aligns across 7 bases. This CDR3 contains 19 residues. Germline V gene sequence: CDR1 MNHEY, CDR2 SVGEGT. As DNA, the CDR3 is TGCGCCAGCAGTCCTCCCCGGGTAAGGGGAGGGCTCGGGGCCAACGTCCTGACTTTC. As protein: CASSPPRVRGGLGANVLTF.

This clone has ten or more counts. The rearrangement links TRBV28 to TRBJ2-3; a possible D gene is TRBD2 (5 bases). V was trimmed by 7 bases and J by 4 bases, leaving 12 bases between them. In germline, CDR1 is MDHEN, CDR2 SYDVKM. The CDR3 covers 13 residues. The CDR3 protein is CASMPPRADTQYF. CDR3 nucleotide sequence: TGTGCCAGCATGCCCCCGAGGGCAGATACGCAGTATTTT.

This clone was detected ten times or more. The chain employs TRBV9 and TRBJ1-1; D unclear. V gave up 0 bases and J gave up 0 bases, with 6 bases separating them. The CDR3 covers 14 residues. Germline V gene sequence: CDR1 SGDLS, CDR2 YYNGEE. The CDR3 region is CASSVGHLNTEAFF. CDR3 coding DNA: TGTGCCAGCAGCGTAGGACACCTGAACACTGAAGCTTTCTTT.

By share of the sample, this clone is medium-sized. J is TRBJ1-3 and V is TRBV12-3 or TRBV12-4; D is ambiguous. This CDR3 contains 19 residues. V shed 3 bases and J shed 8 bases, with 29 bases lying between them. For the CDR3, the DNA is TGTGCCAGCAGTTTTGGCGGCCTGGGCCGCGGAAATAATGCAGACACCATATATTTT. This codes for CASSFGGLGRGNNADTIYF.

The rearrangement joins TRBV7-6 to TRBJ2-1; no firm D call. This CDR3 is built from 15 residues. V shed 5 bases and J shed 7 bases, with 18 bases lying between them. Germline V lookup: CDR1 SGHVS, CDR2 FNYEAQ. The CDR3 DNA reads as TGTGCCAGCAGCGCTCAAAGACGTAACCTGAATGAGCAGTTCTTC. It specifies CASSAQRRNLNEQFF.

The chain is built from TRBV11-2 and TRBJ2-1, with 12 bases lining up with TRBD2. The germline V gene has CDR1 SGHAT and CDR2 FQNNGV. V shed 5 bases, J shed 7 bases, and the junction held 6 bases outside the gene matches. The CDR3 is made up of 15 amino acids. The CDR3 sequence is CASSQLAGGRNEQFF. CDR3 coding DNA: TGTGCCAGCAGCCAACTAGCGGGAGGCCGGAATGAGCAGTTCTTC.

This clone was detected only a few times. The chain uses TRBV24-1 and TRBJ1-1; no clear D gene. Trimming pared 0 bases from V and 0 bases from J, leaving 1 base between. Per the germline V gene, CDR1 is KGHDR and CDR2 is SFDVKD. The CDR3 sequence is 13 residues long. The CDR3 coding sequence is TGTGCCACCAGTGATTTGATGAACACTGAAGCTTTCTTT. Protein sequence: CATSDLMNTEAFF.

V usage is TRBV11-1 and J usage is TRBJ2-3, with 10 bases aligning to TRBD2. V dropped 6 bases and J dropped 14; count of bases not matched to a gene: 8. The CDR3 covers 12 residues. The germline CDR1 and CDR2 sequences are SGHAT and FQDESV (reference sequence). The CDR3, as DNA: TGTGCCAGCAGTCCTCCCGGGACTAGCGTGTATTTT. It translates to CASSPPGTSVYF.

This clone is medium-sized (0.01 to 0.1%) by share. The gene calls are TRBV2 and TRBJ2-2; D possibly corresponds to TRBD2 (6 bases). The V gene's germline CDR1 is SNHLY and CDR2 FYNNEI. The CDR3 sequence is 14 residues long. V was pared by 3 bases and J by 5 bases, with 10 bases between. Written as DNA, the CDR3 is TGTGCCAGCAGTGAGCGGGGTCGGACCGGGGAGCTGTTTTTT. As protein: CASSERGRTGELFF.

Many counts were recorded for this clone. The chain has TRBV27 and TRBJ2-1; TRBD2 aligns across 10 bases. CDR3 length equals 15 residues. Germline CDR1 and CDR2: MNHEY and SMNVEV (reference sequence). V trimming: 2 bases; J trimming: 9 bases; junction bases outside the gene matches: 7. The CDR3 sequence: CASSLVASGRSEQFF. Written as DNA, the CDR3 is TGTGCCAGCAGTTTAGTGGCTAGCGGGAGATCTGAGCAGTTCTTC.

The rearrangement links TRBV20-1 to TRBJ2-5; 9 positions match TRBD1. Germline CDR1 DFQATT, CDR2 SNEGSKA (reference sequence). The CDR3 contains 15 residues. The chain's CDR3 is CSGGSGTGLGETQYF. CDR3 coding DNA: TGCAGCGGTGGGTCCGGGACAGGGCTCGGGGAGACCCAGTACTTC.

V usage is TRBV18 and J usage is TRBJ2-1; D gene uncertain. This CDR3 is 14 amino acids long. Looked up from germline, CDR1 is KGHSH and CDR2 is LQKENI. With 5 bases removed from V and 5 bases from J, the gap between germline ends came to 13 bases. The CDR3 sequence is CASSFNPRDNEQFF. For the CDR3, the DNA is TGTGCCAGCTCATTCAACCCTAGGGACAATGAGCAGTTCTTC.

This clone was observed at least ten times. The V gene is TRBV7-9, the J gene TRBJ1-2, with TRBD1 identical over 8 bases. The CDR3 extends over 16 amino acids. V was clipped by 5 bases and J by 4 bases; unmatched bases: 12. CDR1 and CDR2 from the germline V gene are SEHNR and FQNEAQ (reference sequence). CDR3 residues: CASSGRKQGGSYGYTF. The CDR3 DNA sequence: TGTGCCAGCAGCGGTAGAAAACAGGGGGGATCCTATGGCTACACCTTC.

This clone was counted a few times. The gene calls are TRBV28 and TRBJ2-1, with 7 nucleotides matching TRBD2. CDR1 MDHEN and CDR2 SYDVKM come from the germline V gene. The CDR3 covers 15 residues. The junction had 9 bases not matched to a gene; V was cut back by 6 bases and J by 4 bases. DNA of the CDR3: TGTGCCAGCAGGCCGGCCAGCGGGGCTTACAATGAGCAGTTCTTC. It specifies CASRPASGAYNEQFF.

As regards this clone: The junction and the germline gene differ at one end; a read error may be behind it. The J gene is TRBJ2-6, the V gene TRBV5-1; 13 bases agree with TRBD2. The CDR3 spans 17 residues. Germline CDR1 SGHRS, CDR2 YFSETQ. The CDR3 reads CARSWTSGGSGANVLTF. CDR3 sequence (DNA): TGCGCCAGGAGCTGGACTAGCGGGGGATCTGGGGCCAACGTCCTTACTTTC. Filled out from reference TRBV5-1 and TRBJ2-6, the complete variable domain reads KAGVTQTPRYLIKTRGQQVTLSCSPISGHRSVSWYQQTPGQGLQFLFEYFSETQRNKGNFPGRFSGRQFSNSRSEMNVSTLELGDSALYLCARSWTSGGSGANVLTFGAGSRLTVL.

In DNA, the CDR3 is TGCGCCAGCAGCCAAGATCGAACAGCGAACACCGGGGAGCTGTTTTTT. It yields the protein CASSQDRTANTGELFF. The rearrangement uses TRBV4-3 and TRBJ2-2; D is uncertain. Germline V gene sequence: CDR1 LGHNA, CDR2 YSLEER. Trimming pared 0 bases from V and 0 bases from J, leaving 8 bases between. This CDR3 has 16 residues.

This rearrangement joins TRBV7-2 to TRBJ2-7, with D perhaps TRBD1 (6 bases). Germline CDR1 SGHTA, CDR2 FQGNSA. CDR3 length equals 14 residues. Trimming cost V 2 bases and J 5 bases, with 13 bases left between them. As DNA, the CDR3 is TGTGCCAGCAGCTTATTAGGGACAAGCAACGAGCAGTACTTC. It codes for CASSLLGTSNEQYF.

As to this clone: The CDR3 ends on some other residue instead of the conserved phenylalanine or tryptophan, so this is likely a read error. It is unclear where the CDR3 begins or ends on the DNA, so no DNA is shown, and the CDR3 is as TCRdb lists it. J is TRBJ2-3 and V is TRBV3-1; TRBD1, the D gene given by the table, was not confirmed from the DNA. From its first to its last residue, the CDR3 has 14 amino acids. Germline V CDR1 and CDR2: LGHDT, YNNKEL (reference sequence). The chain's CDR3 is CASSHPGTASDPYL.

The chain is built from TRBV30 and TRBJ2-6; D remains unclear. CDR3 length: 11 amino acids. V lost 7 bases and J lost 2, with 3 bases in between. Germline V gene sequence: CDR1 GTSNPN, CDR2 SVGIG (reference sequence). The CDR3 is CASTGANVLTF. The CDR3 DNA reads TGTGCCTCAACTGGGGCCAACGTCCTGACTTTC.

A single count supports this clone. The germline gene is not matched at one end of the junction; a read error may be the cause. The gene calls are TRBV7-9 and TRBJ2-6; possibly TRBD1 for D (5 bases). Germline V gene data show CDR1 as SEHNR and CDR2 as FQNEAQ (reference sequence). CDR3 length: 13 amino acids. The CDR3: CASIRSGAHVLTF. The DNA of the CDR3 is TGTGCCAGCATCCGCTCTGGGGCCCACGTCCTGACTTTC.